This note documents a single T cell receptor beta chain sequence. Its antigen is unidentified. Sequenced by immunoSEQ multiplex PCR; TCRdb stores in-frame clones only, minus some. The profile shows roughly 49,000 clones, about 76% of them singletons. The record originates from a study of OX40 agonist ivuxolimab in advanced cancers. Findings and caveats of the study: CD8+ T cells averaged more expanded clones than CD4+.

Germline CDR1 reads SEHNR; CDR2 reads FQNEAQ (reference sequence). This CDR3 has 13 residues. The germline V and J ends were trimmed by 1 base and 7 bases, with 8 bases remaining between them. The receptor's source is an adult with an advanced solid tumor such as melanoma, head and neck, liver or kidney cancer. V usage is TRBV7-9 and J usage is TRBJ2-1; no definite D call. Sample: CD4+ or CD8+ T cells sorted from blood, taken in a trial of the OX40 agonist ivuxolimab. The CDR3 loop reads CASSLGSPNEQFF. The CDR3 DNA reads as TGTGCCAGCAGCTTAGGGAGTCCGAATGAGCAGTTCTTC.